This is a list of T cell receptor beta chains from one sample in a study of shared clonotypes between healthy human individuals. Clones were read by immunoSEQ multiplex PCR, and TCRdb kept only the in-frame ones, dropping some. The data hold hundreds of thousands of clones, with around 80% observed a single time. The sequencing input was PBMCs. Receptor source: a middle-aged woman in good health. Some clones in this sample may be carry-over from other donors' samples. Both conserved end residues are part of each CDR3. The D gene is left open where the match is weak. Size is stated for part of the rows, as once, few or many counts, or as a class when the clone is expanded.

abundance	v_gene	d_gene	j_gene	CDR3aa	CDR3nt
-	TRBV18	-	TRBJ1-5	CASSQGYNQPQHF	TGTGCCAGCTCACAGGGATACAATCAGCCCCAGCATTTT
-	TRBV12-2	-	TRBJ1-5	CASRPISDFLGGNQPQHF	TGTGCAAGTCGCCCAATTTCAGACTTTCTGGGGGGCAATCAGCCCCAACATTTT
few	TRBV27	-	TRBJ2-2	CASSLRVSLAGELFF	TGTGCCAGCAGTTTACGTGTCAGTCTGGCCGGGGAGCTGTTTTTT
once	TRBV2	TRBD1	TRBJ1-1	CAREGAGTMNTEAFF	TGTGCCAGGGAGGGGGCAGGTACTATGAACACTGAAGCTTTCTTT
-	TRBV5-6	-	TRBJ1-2	CASSLAQDPSLGGYTF	TGTGCCAGCAGCTTGGCCCAGGACCCTTCCCTTGGGGGCTACACCTTC
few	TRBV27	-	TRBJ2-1	CASSTTDWTHEQFF	TGTGCCAGCAGCACCACCGACTGGACCCATGAGCAGTTCTTC
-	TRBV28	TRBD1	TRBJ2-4	CASSNPPNRGLGNIQYF	TGTGCCAGCAGTAACCCACCTAACAGGGGGCTAGGAAACATTCAGTACTTC
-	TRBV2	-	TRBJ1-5	CASSDYRDQPQHF	TGTGCCAGCAGTGATTACAGGGATCAGCCCCAGCATTTT
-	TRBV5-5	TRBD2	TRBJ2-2	CASGPRDYPYTGELFF	TGTGCCAGCGGCCCCCGGGACTACCCGTACACCGGGGAGCTGTTTTTT
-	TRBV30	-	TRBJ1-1	CAWRSAKNTEAFF	TGTGCCTGGAGGTCCGCAAAGAACACTGAAGCTTTCTTT
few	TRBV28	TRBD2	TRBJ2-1	CASSSSSGRAYNEQFF	TGTGCCAGCAGCTCCTCAAGCGGGAGGGCCTACAATGAGCAGTTCTTC
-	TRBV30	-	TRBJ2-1	CAWSVTSSKSFF	TGTGCCTGGAGTGTAACTAGCTCCAAGTCGTTCTTC
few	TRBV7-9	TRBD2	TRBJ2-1	CASSLASGKGEQFF	TGTGCCAGCAGCTTAGCTAGCGGGAAGGGTGAGCAGTTCTTC
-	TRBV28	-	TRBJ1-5	CASSLVTGQSNQPQHF	TGTGCCAGCAGTTTAGTGACGGGGCAGTCCAATCAGCCCCAGCATTTT
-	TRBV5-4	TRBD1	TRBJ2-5	CASSTGQGAGETQYF	TGTGCCAGCAGCACCGGACAGGGGGCAGGAGAGACCCAGTACTTC
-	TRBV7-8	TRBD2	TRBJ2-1	CASSLSTSGYNEQFF	TGTGCCAGCAGCTTATCCACTAGCGGTTACAATGAGCAGTTCTTC
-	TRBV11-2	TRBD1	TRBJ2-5	CASSWDRAETQYF	TGTGCCAGCAGCTGGGACAGGGCAGAGACCCAGTACTTC
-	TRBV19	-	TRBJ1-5	CASSIGRNFNQPQHF	TGTGCCAGTAGTATTGGACGGAATTTTAATCAGCCCCAGCATTTT
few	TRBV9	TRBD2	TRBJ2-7	CASSVSGTRSYEQYF	TGTGCCAGCAGCGTTTCCGGGACTAGATCCTACGAGCAGTACTTC
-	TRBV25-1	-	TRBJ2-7	CASSDPRVGGNEQYF	TGTGCCAGCAGTGATCCGCGCGTTGGGGGGAACGAGCAGTACTTC
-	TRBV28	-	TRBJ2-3	CASKEGTGVGDTQYF	TGTGCCAGCAAAGAAGGGACGGGAGTAGGAGATACGCAGTATTTT
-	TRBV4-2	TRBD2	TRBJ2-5	CASSQASNGREETQYF	TGTGCCAGCAGCCAAGCGTCTAACGGGAGGGAAGAGACCCAGTACTTC
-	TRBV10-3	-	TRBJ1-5	CATRTDITGHNQPQHF	TGTGCCACCCGAACTGATATTACAGGACATAATCAGCCCCAGCATTTT
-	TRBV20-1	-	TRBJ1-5	CSARGGQPQHF	TGCAGTGCTAGGGGTGGTCAGCCCCAGCATTTT
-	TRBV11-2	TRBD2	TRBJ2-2	CASRTPTSGRSGELFF	TGTGCCAGCAGGACCCCCACTAGCGGGAGATCCGGGGAGCTGTTTTTT
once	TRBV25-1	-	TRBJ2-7	CASSESGSYEQYF	TGTGCCAGCAGTGAATCGGGGTCCTACGAGCAGTACTTC
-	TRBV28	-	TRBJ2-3	CASSSTGLYGSDTQYF	TGTGCCAGCAGTTCTACAGGGCTGTACGGCTCAGATACGCAGTATTTT
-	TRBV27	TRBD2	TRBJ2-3	CASSPLAGFVTDTQYF	TGTGCCAGCAGTCCCCTAGCGGGTTTCGTCACAGATACGCAGTATTTT
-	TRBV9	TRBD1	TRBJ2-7	CASSPGQAPLYEQYF	TGTGCCAGCAGCCCCGGACAGGCACCACTTTACGAGCAGTACTTC
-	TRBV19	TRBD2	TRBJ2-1	CASSIVAGEGHEQFF	TGTGCCAGTAGTATAGTAGCGGGAGAAGGGCATGAGCAGTTCTTC
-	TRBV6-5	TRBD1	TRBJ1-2	CASSYSPGQGANGYTF	TGTGCCAGCAGTTACTCGCCGGGACAGGGGGCAAATGGCTACACCTTC
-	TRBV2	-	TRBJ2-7	CASLKAYEQYF	TGTGCCAGCTTAAAGGCGTACGAGCAGTACTTC
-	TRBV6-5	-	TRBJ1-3	CASSRPTASGNTIYF	TGTGCCAGCAGCCGCCCGACGGCCTCTGGAAACACCATATATTTT
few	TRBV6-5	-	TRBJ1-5	CASSLSRANQPQHF	TGTGCCAGCAGTCTTTCCAGGGCTAATCAGCCCCAGCATTTT